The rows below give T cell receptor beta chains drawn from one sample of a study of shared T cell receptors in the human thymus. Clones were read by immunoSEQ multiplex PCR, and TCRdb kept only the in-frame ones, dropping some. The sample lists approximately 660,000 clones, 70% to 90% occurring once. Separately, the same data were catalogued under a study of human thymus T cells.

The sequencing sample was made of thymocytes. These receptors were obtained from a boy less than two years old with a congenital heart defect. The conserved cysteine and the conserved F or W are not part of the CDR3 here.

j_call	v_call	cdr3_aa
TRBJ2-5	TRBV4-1	ASSQVGDRNDGETQY
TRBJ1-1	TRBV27	ASSSPPGAEAF
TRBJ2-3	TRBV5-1	ASSPPTGGTPDTQY
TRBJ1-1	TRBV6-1	ASSVQAGEDTEAF
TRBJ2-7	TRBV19	ASSIRVGQNYEQY
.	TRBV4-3	ASSLWRTGGKHEQY
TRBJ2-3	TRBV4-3	ASSQDEGDWGTDTQY
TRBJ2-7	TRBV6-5	ASSPTPTSGEQY
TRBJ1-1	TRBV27	ASSSGDSPEAF
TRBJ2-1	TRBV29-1	SGLQGIEQF
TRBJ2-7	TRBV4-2	ASSQDYKRGSYEQY
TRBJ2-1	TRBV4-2	ASSQEWRETYNEQF
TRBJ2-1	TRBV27	ASSTRTSGSKDEQF
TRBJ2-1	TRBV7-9	ASHPSREQYYNEQF
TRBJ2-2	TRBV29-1	SVEEGTGELF
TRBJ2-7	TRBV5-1	ASSKGQGKDYEQY
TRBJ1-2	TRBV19	ASSIWQNYGYT
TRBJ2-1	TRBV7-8	ASSSYTSGTQNNEQF
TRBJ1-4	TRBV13	ASSPGGPNEKLF
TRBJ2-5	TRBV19	ASSIGSPDRSQETQY
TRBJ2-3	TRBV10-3	AISEDWNTDTQY
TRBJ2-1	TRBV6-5	ASRASGKGDNEQF
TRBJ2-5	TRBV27	ASRPDRLGRGRGETQY
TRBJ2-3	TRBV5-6	ASSNRGLNHWY
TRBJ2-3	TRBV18	ASSPRSGYTQY
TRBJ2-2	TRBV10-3	AISERGRNTGELF
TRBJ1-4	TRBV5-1	ASRLNDRVDNEKLF
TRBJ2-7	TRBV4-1	ASSQVPKTGGRYEQY
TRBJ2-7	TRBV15	ATSRAPDPSGRIHEQY
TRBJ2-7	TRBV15	ATSRVTSGPYEQY
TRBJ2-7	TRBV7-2	ASSLATGTRIPYEQY
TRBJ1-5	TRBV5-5	ASSVDRGQPQH
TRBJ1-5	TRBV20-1	SARAWADSY
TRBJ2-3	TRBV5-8	ASRVGLATLTQY
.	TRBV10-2	ASRGLGFEQY
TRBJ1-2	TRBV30	AWSTGIANYGYT
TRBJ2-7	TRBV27	ASRPSGPWTYEQY
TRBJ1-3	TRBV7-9	ASSPNQGASGNTIY
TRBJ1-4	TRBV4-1	ASSQSAGEPYEKLF
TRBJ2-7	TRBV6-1	ASSDIRRGGHSYEQY
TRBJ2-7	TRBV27	ASSSPGQGAYEQY
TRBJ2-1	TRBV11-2	ASSPERRNYNEQF
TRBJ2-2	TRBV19	ASSMSGIENTGELF
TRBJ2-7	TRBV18	ASSPPGGRAYEQY
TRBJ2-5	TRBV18	ASSPEPLQETQY
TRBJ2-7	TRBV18	ASSPDGQSSYEQY
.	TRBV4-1	ASSHGRGPPTSEQY
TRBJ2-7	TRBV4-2	ASSRRTGREQY
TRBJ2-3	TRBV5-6	ASTLFASGNLTDTQY
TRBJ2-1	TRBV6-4	ASSVHTPRAGGQDNEQF
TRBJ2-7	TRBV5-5	ASSLVAILAGRGYEQY
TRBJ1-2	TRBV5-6	ASSSTTNGYT
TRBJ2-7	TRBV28	ASRPHLDYEQY
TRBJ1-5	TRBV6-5	ASSTSDSSYQPQH
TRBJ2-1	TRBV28	ASSLCREREAYNEQF
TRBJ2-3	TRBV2	ASSGTGGASHTDTQY
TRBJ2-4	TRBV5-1	ASRPSSGKNIQY
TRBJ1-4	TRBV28	ASNSRDRGNGTNEKLF
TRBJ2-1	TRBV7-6	ASSLPGQGNPSDLYNEQF
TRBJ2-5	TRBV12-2	ASRLVIAGFQETQY